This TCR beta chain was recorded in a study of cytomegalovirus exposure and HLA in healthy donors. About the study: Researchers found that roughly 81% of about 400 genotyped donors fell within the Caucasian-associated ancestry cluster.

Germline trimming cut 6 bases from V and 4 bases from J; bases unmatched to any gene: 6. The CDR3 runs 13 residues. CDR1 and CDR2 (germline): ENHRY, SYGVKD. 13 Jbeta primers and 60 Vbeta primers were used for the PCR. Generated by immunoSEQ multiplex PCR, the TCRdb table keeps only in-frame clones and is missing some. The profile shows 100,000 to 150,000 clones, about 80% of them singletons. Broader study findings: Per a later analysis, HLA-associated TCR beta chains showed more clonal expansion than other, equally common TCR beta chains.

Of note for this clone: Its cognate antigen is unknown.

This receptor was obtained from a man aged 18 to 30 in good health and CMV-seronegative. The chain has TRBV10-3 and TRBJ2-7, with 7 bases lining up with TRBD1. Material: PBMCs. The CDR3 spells CAISLDRAYEQYF. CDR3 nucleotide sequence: TGTGCCATCAGCCTTGACAGGGCTTACGAGCAGTACTTC.